The source of this T cell receptor (beta chain) is a study of blood T cell repertoires in COVID-19. Germline loops: CDR1 SGHVS, CDR2 FNYEAQ. The CDR3 length is 14 residues. V lost 5 bases to trimming and J lost 5 bases; unmatched junction nucleotides: 9. Original data processing: Amplification of reference gene primers provided the estimated nucleated cell counts. The data were produced by immunoSEQ multiplex PCR, yet TCRdb's version contains in-frame clones alone and is incomplete. V, J and clone size were drawn from that table, and D and trimming were deduced from the DNA. The sample shows approximately 400,000 clones, around 90% of them seen only once. Two negative PCRs, clearance, or symptom resolution characterized the recovered Cohort 3 donors.

This chain links TRBV7-6 with TRBJ2-7, with 7 nucleotides matching TRBD1. The source material was PBMCs or T cells enriched from blood (not recorded which). This TCR was recovered from a woman under 30 who had recovered from COVID-19. CDR3 bases: TGTGCCAGCAGCACTACAGGGGTTCCTAACGAGCAGTACTTC. Translated: CASSTTGVPNEQYF.